The present T cell receptor beta chain was sequenced within a study of shared clonotypes between healthy human individuals. The repertoire was sequenced with immunoSEQ multiplex PCR; TCRdb's copy has only in-frame clones and lacks some. This table holds some 380,000 clones, about 96% found once. This CDR3 is 13 amino acids long. V lost 3 bases to trimming and J lost 1 base, with 7 bases between them. The germline gives CDR1 SEHNR, CDR2 FQNEAQ (reference sequence). The clonotype was recovered from a man between 25 and 39 years old in good health. The specimen sequenced was memory CD8+ T cells sorted from blood. The subset: CD45RO+ cells pooled with CCR7-negative TemRA cells. This chain links TRBV7-9 with TRBJ2-7; D unclear. The CDR3 is CASSFGSSYEQYF. The CDR3 DNA reads TGTGCCAGCAGCTTTGGTAGTTCCTACGAGCAGTACTTC.